Below, one T cell receptor beta chain is given with its context. The sample comes from a study of blood T cell repertoires in COVID-19. Study context: The cDNA or gDNA used as material had been derived from T cells, B-cell-depleted T cells, or PBMCs.

Germline CDR1 and CDR2: SGDLS and YYNGEE. CDR3 size: 15 residues. Trimming shortened V by 1 base and J by 5 bases, and 14 bases separated the two germline ends. Source study methods: Researchers report that nucleated cell counts were estimated from reference gene primer amplification. Assay used: immunoSEQ multiplex PCR; TCRdb lists only in-frame clones, some missing. V and J calls plus clone size are reproduced from that table; the DNA served to infer D and trimming. There are some 260,000 clones in the sample; almost 90% occur only once, and around 1.4% lies in the top ten. Sequenced material: peripheral blood. V gene TRBV9 combines with J gene TRBJ2-3; perhaps TRBD2 as D (5 bases). This receptor was identified in an older man with acute or convalescent COVID-19. The CDR3 here is CASSVFPKRLDTQYF. The CDR3 DNA is TGTGCCAGCAGCGTATTTCCAAAGCGGCTAGATACGCAGTATTTT.